These 6 T cell receptor beta chains were sequenced from one sample in a study of OX40 agonist ivuxolimab in advanced cancers. Clones were read by immunoSEQ multiplex PCR, and TCRdb kept only the in-frame ones, dropping some. The sample records tens of thousands of clones, 84% being singletons. Specimen: CD4+ or CD8+ T cells sorted from blood, collected in a trial of the OX40 agonist ivuxolimab. These receptors were collected from an adult with an advanced solid tumor such as melanoma, head and neck, liver or kidney cancer.

J is TRBJ1-6 and V is TRBV30; D possibly corresponds to TRBD1 (6 bases). V gave up 0 bases and J gave up 5 bases, with 11 bases separating them. The germline V gene has CDR1 GTSNPN and CDR2 SVGIG (reference sequence). This CDR3 spans 15 amino acids. The CDR3 loop reads CAWSVRKGDNSPLHF. For the CDR3, the DNA is TGTGCCTGGAGTGTACGTAAGGGGGATAATTCACCCCTCCACTTT.

This chain uses TRBV5-4 with TRBJ2-7; maybe TRBD2 (6 bases). Germline V gene data show CDR1 as SGHNT and CDR2 as YYREEE (reference sequence). CDR3 length: 15 amino acids. The germline V and J ends were trimmed by 4 bases and 4 bases, with 18 bases remaining between them. The CDR3 is CASSPEAGRVYEQYF. Here the CDR3 DNA reads TGTGCCAGCAGCCCCGAGGCCGGGAGAGTGTACGAGCAGTACTTC.

This clone appeared once. The chain has TRBV5-4 and TRBJ1-4; a possible D gene is TRBD1 (6 bases). The CDR3 has 17 residues. Trimming removed 3 bases from V and 0 bases from J, with 15 bases in between. The germline CDR1 and CDR2 sequences are SGHNT and YYREEE (reference sequence). CDR3 in amino acids: CASSSYFKGATNEKLFF. The CDR3, as DNA: TGTGCCAGCAGCTCCTACTTCAAGGGGGCAACTAATGAAAAACTGTTTTTT.

This clone occurred a few times. The genes are TRBV2 and TRBJ2-1; 7 bases map to TRBD1. The CDR3 extends over 14 amino acids. The germline gives CDR1 SNHLY, CDR2 FYNNEI. The CDR3 DNA is TGTGCAGTCGACCGGGACAGAGGCTACAATGAGCAGTTCTTC. This codes for CAVDRDRGYNEQFF.

This clone was seen once. The chain has TRBV5-1 and TRBJ2-3; D is possibly TRBD1 (5 bases). Germline CDR1 is SGHRS and CDR2 is YFSETQ. Trimming took 4 bases from V and 6 from J, leaving 18 bases between them. The CDR3 totals 15 residues. For the CDR3, the DNA is TGCGCCAGCAGCCCCGACGGACACGACTCGGATACGCAGTATTTT. This gives the protein CASSPDGHDSDTQYF.

This chain uses TRBV7-2 with TRBJ1-1, with D uncertain. The CDR3 length is 13 residues. The germline gives CDR1 SGHTA, CDR2 FQGNSA. Trimming removed 3 bases from V and 4 bases from J, with 9 bases in between. The CDR3 loop reads CASSFGRSTEAFF. CDR3 DNA sequence: TGTGCCAGCAGCTTCGGGAGGAGCACTGAAGCTTTCTTT.